This entry lists 6 T cell receptor beta chains sequenced from one sample in a study of CD8 T cells in Susac syndrome. About 0.5 to 1 ug RNA was reverse transcribed with random hexamers. Each CDR3 protein is one row after TCRdb ran MiXCR on the immunoSEQ multiplex PCR reads. The data show around 130,000 distinct CDR3 sequences, with around 94% seen just once and about 0.13% held by the top ten. Input material: CD4+ T cells from PBMCs. These receptors all stem from a human donor with multiple sclerosis.

This clonotype was found a few times. The rearrangement joins TRBV7-9 to TRBJ2-7, with D tentatively TRBD1 or TRBD2 (5 bases each). The CDR3 extends over 14 amino acids. Germline loops: CDR1 SEHNR, CDR2 FQNEAQ (reference sequence). Deletions cut 1 base from V and 0 bases from J, with 7 bases between. In DNA, the CDR3 is TGTGCCAGCAGCTTAGGTGGGACCTCCTACGAGCAGTACTTC. It translates to CASSLGGTSYEQYF.

The chain carries TRBV19 and TRBJ2-7, with TRBD2 matching 8 bases. The CDR3 sequence is 15 residues long. V was clipped by 4 bases and J by 0 bases; unmatched bases: 5. Germline V CDR1 and CDR2: LNHDA, SQIVND (reference sequence). Written as DNA, the CDR3 is TGTGCCAGTAGTACGACTAGCGTGAGCTCCTACGAGCAGTACTTC. This gives the protein CASSTTSVSSYEQYF.

The chain carries TRBV5-1 and TRBJ2-2; D gene unclear. The V end lost 5 bases, the J end lost 0 bases, and 11 bases lay between the germline ends. The CDR3 consists of 15 residues. Germline CDR1 is SGHRS and CDR2 is YFSETQ. As DNA, the CDR3 is TGCGCCAGCAGTACCGATAGGGCGAACACCGGGGAGCTGTTTTTT. It encodes CASSTDRANTGELFF.

The chain combines TRBV6-5 with TRBJ1-6; maybe TRBD1 (5 bases). Germline CDR1 and CDR2: MNHEY and SVGAGI. Trimming cost V 7 bases and J 6 bases, with 13 bases left between them. The CDR3 is made up of 14 amino acids. CDR3 DNA sequence: TGTGCCAGCAATCGCCCCCAGGGTAATTCACCCCTCCACTTT. Protein sequence: CASNRPQGNSPLHF.

V gene TRBV6-5 combines with J gene TRBJ1-1; maybe TRBD1 (6 bases). The germline V and J ends were trimmed by 2 bases and 0 bases, with 10 bases remaining between them. CDR1 and CDR2 (germline): MNHEY, SVGAGI. The CDR3 has 15 residues. The CDR3 DNA reads TGTGCCAGCAGTTACGGACAGTCCATGAACACTGAAGCTTTCTTT. This codes for CASSYGQSMNTEAFF.

The chain recombines TRBV7-7 with TRBJ1-4; 9 nucleotides agree with TRBD1. V lost 1 base and J lost 10; bases outside the gene matches: 7. This CDR3 is built from 15 residues. The germline V gene has CDR1 SSHAT and CDR2 FNYEAQ (reference sequence). CDR3: CASSLEGTGRSKLFF. The CDR3, as DNA: TGTGCCAGCAGCTTAGAGGGGACAGGGAGGTCAAAACTGTTTTTT.